This T cell receptor (beta chain) was sequenced in a study of patients and donors after allogeneic stem cell transplantation. This clonotype was counted a single time. TCRdb passed the RT-PCR reads through MiXCR, listing each CDR3 protein once. This sample has about a million distinct CDR3 sequences, with roughly 18% found just once. This CDR3 contains 15 residues. V lost 0 bases, J lost 5 bases, and 11 bases lay in between. CDR1 and CDR2 (germline): SGHRS, YFSETQ. The sequence came from a human donor who was either an allogeneic HSCT recipient or a stem cell or donor lymphocyte infusion donor (not recorded which). It is not recorded whose cells these are; they may come from a transplant donor. The chain carries TRBV5-1 and TRBJ2-2; D is ambiguous. The specimen was blood, either unsorted or a sorted T cell fraction (not recorded which). CDR3 amino acids: CASSLATFGTGELFF. DNA for the CDR3: TGCGCCAGCAGCTTGGCTACCTTTGGAACCGGGGAGCTGTTTTTT.